This TCR beta chain was identified in a study of shared clonotypes between healthy human individuals. Sequenced by immunoSEQ multiplex PCR; TCRdb stores in-frame clones only, minus some. Of 950,000 to 1,200,000 clones in the sample, around three quarters were seen once. The V gene's germline CDR1 is SGDLS and CDR2 YYNGEE. This CDR3 is built from 15 residues. The V gene lost 2 bases and the J gene lost 1 base, with 12 bases spanning the gap. Sample: memory CD4+ T cells from PBMCs. Subset here: CD45RA-negative fraction. The chain employs TRBV9 and TRBJ2-5; D is perhaps TRBD2 (5 bases). This sequence was found in a man aged 18 to 35 in good health. Some clones in this sample may be carry-over from other donors' samples. The CDR3 here is CASSVVGEAQETQYF. CDR3 nucleotide sequence: TGTGCCAGCAGCGTCGTGGGAGAGGCCCAAGAGACCCAGTACTTC. The full variable domain, completed using reference TRBV9 and TRBJ2-5, is DSGVTQTPKHLITATGQRVTLRCSPRSGDLSVYWYQQSLDQGLQFLIQYYNGEERAKGNILERFSAQQFPDLHSELNLSSLELGDSALYFCASSVVGEAQETQYFGPGTRLLVL.